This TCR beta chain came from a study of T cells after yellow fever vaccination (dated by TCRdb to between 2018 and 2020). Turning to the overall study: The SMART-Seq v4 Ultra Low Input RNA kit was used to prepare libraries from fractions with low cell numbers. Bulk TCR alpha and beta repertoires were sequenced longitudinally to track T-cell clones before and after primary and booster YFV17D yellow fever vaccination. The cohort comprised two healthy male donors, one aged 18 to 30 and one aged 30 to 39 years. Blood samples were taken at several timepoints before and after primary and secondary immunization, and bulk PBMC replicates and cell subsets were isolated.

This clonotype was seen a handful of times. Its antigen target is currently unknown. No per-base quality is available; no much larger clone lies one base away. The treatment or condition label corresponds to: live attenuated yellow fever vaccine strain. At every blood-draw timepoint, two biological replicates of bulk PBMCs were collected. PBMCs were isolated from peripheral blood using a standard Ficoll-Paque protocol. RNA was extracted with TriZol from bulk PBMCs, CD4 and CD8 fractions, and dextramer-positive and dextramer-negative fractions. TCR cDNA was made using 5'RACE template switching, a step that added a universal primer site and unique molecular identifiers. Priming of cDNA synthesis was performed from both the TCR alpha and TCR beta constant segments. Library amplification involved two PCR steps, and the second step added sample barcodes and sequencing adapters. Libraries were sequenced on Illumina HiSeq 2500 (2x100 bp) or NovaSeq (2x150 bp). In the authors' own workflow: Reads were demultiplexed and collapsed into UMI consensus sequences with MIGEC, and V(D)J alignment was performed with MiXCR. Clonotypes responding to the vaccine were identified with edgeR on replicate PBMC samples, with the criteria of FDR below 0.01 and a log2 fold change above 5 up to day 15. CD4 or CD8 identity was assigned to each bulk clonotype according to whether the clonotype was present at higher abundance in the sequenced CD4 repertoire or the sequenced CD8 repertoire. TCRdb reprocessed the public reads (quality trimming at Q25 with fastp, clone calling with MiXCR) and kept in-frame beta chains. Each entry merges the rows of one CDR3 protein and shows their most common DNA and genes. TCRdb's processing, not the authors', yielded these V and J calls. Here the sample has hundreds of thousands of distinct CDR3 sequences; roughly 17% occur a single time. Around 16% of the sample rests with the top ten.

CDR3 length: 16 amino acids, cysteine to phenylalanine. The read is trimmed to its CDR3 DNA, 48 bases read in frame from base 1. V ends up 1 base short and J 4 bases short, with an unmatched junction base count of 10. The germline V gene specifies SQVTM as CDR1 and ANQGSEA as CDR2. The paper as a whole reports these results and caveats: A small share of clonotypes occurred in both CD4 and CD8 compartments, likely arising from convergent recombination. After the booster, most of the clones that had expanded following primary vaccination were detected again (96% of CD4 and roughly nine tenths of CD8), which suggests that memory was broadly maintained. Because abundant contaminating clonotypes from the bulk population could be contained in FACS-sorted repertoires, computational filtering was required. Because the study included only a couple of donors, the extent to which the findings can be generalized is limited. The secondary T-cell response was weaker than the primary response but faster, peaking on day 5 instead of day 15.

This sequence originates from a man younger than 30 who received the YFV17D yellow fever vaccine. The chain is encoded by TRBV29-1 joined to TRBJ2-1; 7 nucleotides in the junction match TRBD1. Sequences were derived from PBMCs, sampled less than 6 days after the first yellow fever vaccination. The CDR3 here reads CSVEGHRDSRYNEQFF. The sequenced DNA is TGCAGCGTTGAAGGTCACCGGGACAGCCGTTACAATGAGCAGTTCTTC.